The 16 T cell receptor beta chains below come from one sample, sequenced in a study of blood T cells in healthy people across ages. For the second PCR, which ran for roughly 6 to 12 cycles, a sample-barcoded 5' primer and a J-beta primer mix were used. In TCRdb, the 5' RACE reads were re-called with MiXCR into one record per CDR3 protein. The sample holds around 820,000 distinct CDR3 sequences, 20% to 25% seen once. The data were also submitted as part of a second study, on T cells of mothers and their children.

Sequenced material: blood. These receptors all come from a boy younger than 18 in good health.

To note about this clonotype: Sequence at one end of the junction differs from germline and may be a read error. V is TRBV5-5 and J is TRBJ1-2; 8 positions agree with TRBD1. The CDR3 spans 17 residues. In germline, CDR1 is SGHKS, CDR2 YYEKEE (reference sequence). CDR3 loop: CASSFGTGGHGHYGYTF. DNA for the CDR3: TGTGCCAGCAGCTTCGGAACAGGGGGACACGGTCACTATGGCTACACCTTT.

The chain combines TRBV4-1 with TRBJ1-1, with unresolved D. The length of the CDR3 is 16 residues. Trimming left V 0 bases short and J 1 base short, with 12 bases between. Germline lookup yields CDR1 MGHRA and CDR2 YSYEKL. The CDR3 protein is CASSQEIGHPNTEAFF. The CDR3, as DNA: TGCGCCAGCAGCCAAGAAATAGGGCACCCGAACACTGAAGCTTTCTTT.

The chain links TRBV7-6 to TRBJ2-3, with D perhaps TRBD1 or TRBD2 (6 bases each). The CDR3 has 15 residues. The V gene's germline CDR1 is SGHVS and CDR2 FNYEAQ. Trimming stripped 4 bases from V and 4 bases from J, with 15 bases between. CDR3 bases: TGTGCCAGCAGCTATGATATAGGGGGGTCAGATACGCAGTATTTT. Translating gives CASSYDIGGSDTQYF.

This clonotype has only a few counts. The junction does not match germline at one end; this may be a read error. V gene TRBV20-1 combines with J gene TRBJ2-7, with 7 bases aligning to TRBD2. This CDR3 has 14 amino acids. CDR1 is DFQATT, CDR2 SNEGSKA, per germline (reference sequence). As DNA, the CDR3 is TGCATTGCTAGCCCGGGGGGATCCCCCCGAGAGCAGTACTTC. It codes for CIASPGGSPREQYF.

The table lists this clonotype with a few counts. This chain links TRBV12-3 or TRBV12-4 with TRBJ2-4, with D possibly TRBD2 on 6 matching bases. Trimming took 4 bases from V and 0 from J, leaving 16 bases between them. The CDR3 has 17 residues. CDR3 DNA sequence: TGTGCCAGCAGTTACGGTGCGGGGTCTCTAGCCAAAAACATTCAGTACTTC. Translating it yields CASSYGAGSLAKNIQYF.

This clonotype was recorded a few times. Here the CDR3 DNA reads TGTGCCAGCAGCTTAGGGACACTAACCTACGAGCAGTACTTC. Residues: CASSLGTLTYEQYF. The chain couples TRBV7-9 to TRBJ2-7; TRBD1 is a possible D gene (5 bases). The CDR3 extends over 14 amino acids. In germline, CDR1 is SEHNR, CDR2 FQNEAQ (reference sequence). The V end was cut by 1 base, the J end by 2 bases, with 9 bases between.

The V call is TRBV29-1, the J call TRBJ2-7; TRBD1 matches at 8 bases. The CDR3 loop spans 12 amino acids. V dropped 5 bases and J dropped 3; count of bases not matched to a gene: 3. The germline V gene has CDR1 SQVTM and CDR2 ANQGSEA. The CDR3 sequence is CSVFGQGYEQYF. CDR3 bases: TGCAGCGTTTTTGGACAGGGCTACGAGCAGTACTTC.

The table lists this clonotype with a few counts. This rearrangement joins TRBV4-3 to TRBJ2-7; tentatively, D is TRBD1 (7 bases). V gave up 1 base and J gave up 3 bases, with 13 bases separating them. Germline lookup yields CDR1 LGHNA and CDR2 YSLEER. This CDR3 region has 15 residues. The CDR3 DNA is TGCGCCAGCAGCCAAGGGCGGGGACAGATCTACGAGCAGTACTTC. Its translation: CASSQGRGQIYEQYF.

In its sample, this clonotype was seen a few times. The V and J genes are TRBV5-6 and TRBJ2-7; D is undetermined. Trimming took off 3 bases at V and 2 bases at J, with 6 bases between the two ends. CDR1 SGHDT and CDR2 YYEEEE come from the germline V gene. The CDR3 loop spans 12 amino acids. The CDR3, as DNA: TGTGCCAGCAGCTCCCGGGCCTACGAGCAGTACTTC. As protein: CASSSRAYEQYF.

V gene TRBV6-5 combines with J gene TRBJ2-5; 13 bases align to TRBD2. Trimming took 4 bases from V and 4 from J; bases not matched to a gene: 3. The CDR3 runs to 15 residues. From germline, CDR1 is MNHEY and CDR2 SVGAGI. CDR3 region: CASSWGLAGRETQYF. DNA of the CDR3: TGTGCCAGCAGTTGGGGACTAGCGGGAAGAGAGACCCAGTACTTC.

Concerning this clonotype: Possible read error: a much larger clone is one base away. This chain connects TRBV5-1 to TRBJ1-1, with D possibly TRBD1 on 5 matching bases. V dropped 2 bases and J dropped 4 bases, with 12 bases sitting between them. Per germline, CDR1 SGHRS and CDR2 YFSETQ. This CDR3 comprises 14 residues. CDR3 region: CASSLRGVGTEAFF. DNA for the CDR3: TGCGCCAGCAGCTTACGGGGCGTCGGCACTGAAGCTTTCTTT. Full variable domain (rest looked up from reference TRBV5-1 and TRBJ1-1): KAGVTQTPRYLIKTRGQQVTLSCSPISGHRSVSWYQQTPGQGLQFLFEYFSETQRNKGNFPGRFSGRQFSNSRSEMNVSTLELGDSALYLCASSLRGVGTEAFFGQGTRLTVV.

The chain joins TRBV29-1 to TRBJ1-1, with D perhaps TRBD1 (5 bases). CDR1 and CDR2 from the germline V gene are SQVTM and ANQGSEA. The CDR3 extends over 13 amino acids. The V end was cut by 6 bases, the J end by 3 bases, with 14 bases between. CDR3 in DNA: TGCAGCGTCGTCAGGGTCGGGGACACTGAAGCTTTCTTT. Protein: CSVVRVGDTEAFF. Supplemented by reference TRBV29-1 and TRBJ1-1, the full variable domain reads SAVISQKPSRDICQRGTSLTIQCQVDSQVTMMFWYRQQPGQSLTLIATANQGSEATYESGFVIDKFPISRPNLTFSTLTVSNMSPEDSSIYLCSVVRVGDTEAFFGQGTRLTVV.

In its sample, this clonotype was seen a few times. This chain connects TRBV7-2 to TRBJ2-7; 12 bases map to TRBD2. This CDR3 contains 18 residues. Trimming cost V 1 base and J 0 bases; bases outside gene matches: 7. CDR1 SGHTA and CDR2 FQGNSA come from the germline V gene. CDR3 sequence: CASSLGLAGALSSYEQYF. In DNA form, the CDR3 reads TGTGCCAGCAGCTTAGGACTAGCGGGAGCCCTTAGCTCCTACGAGCAGTACTTC.

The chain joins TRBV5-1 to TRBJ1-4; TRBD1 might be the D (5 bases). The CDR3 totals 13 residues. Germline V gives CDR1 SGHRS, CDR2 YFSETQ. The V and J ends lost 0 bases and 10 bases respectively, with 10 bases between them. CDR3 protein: CASSLAGDGKLFF. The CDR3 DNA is TGCGCCAGCAGCTTGGCCGGGGACGGAAAACTGTTTTTT.

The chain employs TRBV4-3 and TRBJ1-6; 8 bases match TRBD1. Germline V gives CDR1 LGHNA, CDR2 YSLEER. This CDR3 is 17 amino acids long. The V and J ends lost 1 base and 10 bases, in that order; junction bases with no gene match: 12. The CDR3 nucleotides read TGCGCCAGCAGCCAAGTGGTCGGACAGGGCTCCCAGTCACCCCTCCACTTT. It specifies CASSQVVGQGSQSPLHF.

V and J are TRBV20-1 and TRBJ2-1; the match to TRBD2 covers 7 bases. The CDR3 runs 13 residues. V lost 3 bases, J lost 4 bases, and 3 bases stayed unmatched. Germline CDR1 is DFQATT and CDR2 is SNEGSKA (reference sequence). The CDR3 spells CSASTSAYNEQFF. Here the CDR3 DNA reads TGCAGTGCTAGCACTAGCGCGTACAATGAGCAGTTCTTC.